This is a list of T cell receptor beta chains from one sample in a study of Ad26.COV2.S vaccination and SARS-CoV-2 variants. Here immunoSEQ multiplex PCR was the method, and the copy in TCRdb shows in-frame clones only, minus some. The sample has 440,000 or so clones, roughly nine tenths seen once; the top ten hold 1.7%. The sample consisted of peripheral blood, taken in a trial of Ad26.COV2.S vaccine versus placebo. All receptors come from a person aged 18-65 years who received the Ad26.COV2.S COVID-19 vaccine or a placebo. The CDR3 runs from the conserved cysteine through the conserved F or W. Fields, in order: J gene, clone size, D gene, V gene, CDR3 protein, CDR3 DNA. The D gene is left open where the match is weak. The size entry is marked missing in some rows and otherwise reads once, few, many or a size class.

TRBJ2-5 | . | . | TRBV27 | CASSLGLRGETQYF | TGTGCCAGCAGTTTGGGCCTAAGGGGGGAGACCCAGTACTTC
TRBJ2-1 | . | TRBD1 | TRBV7-9 | CASSPRDRNNEQFF | TGTGCCAGCAGCCCCCGGGACAGAAACAATGAGCAGTTCTTC
TRBJ1-5 | . | . | TRBV12-3/TRBV12-4 | CASSLGWYSAQHF | TGTGCCAGCAGTTTAGGTTGGTATTCGGCCCAGCATTTT
TRBJ1-5 | . | . | TRBV29-1 | CSVEGTPGQPQHF | TGCAGCGTTGAGGGGACACCGGGACAGCCCCAGCATTTT
TRBJ2-7 | . | . | TRBV9 | CASSLNIADPSYEQYF | TGTGCCAGCAGCCTGAACATAGCGGATCCCTCCTACGAGCAGTACTTC
TRBJ2-3 | . | TRBD1 | TRBV7-9 | CASSLGDRAYSTDTQYF | TGTGCCAGCAGCTTAGGGGACAGGGCCTATAGCACAGATACGCAGTATTTT
TRBJ2-1 | . | . | TRBV6-2/TRBV6-3 | CASSYVGGEQFF | TGTGCCAGCAGTTACGTAGGTGGTGAGCAGTTCTTC
TRBJ1-5 | . | . | TRBV29-1 | CSVAGGRNQPQHF | TGCAGCGTTGCTGGGGGCCGCAATCAGCCCCAGCATTTT
TRBJ2-7 | . | TRBD1 | TRBV27 | CASSPRTGGHRVGYF | TGTGCCAGCAGTCCCCGGACAGGGGGCCACCGCGTGGGGTACTTC
TRBJ2-7 | . | . | TRBV7-9 | CASSLVQQSSYEQYF | TGTGCCAGCAGCTTAGTACAGCAGAGCTCCTACGAGCAGTACTTC
TRBJ2-2 | . | . | TRBV18 | CASSPPGATGELFF | TGTGCCAGCTCACCACCAGGGGCGACCGGGGAGCTGTTTTTT
TRBJ2-7 | . | TRBD1 | TRBV5-1 | CASSPRDREVLEQYF | TGCGCCAGCAGCCCGCGGGACAGGGAGGTCTTGGAGCAGTACTTC
TRBJ1-3 | . | . | TRBV5-8 | CASSSSKLSSGNTIYF | TGTGCCAGCAGCTCCTCTAAACTTAGCTCTGGAAACACCATATATTTT
TRBJ2-1 | once | TRBD2 | TRBV30 | CAWRRGRASYNEQFF | TGTGCCTGGAGGCGCGGGAGGGCCTCCTACAATGAGCAGTTCTTC
TRBJ1-1 | . | TRBD1 | TRBV7-2 | CASKRNTGENTEAFF | TGTGCCAGCAAACGAAATACAGGGGAGAACACTGAAGCTTTCTTT
TRBJ2-1 | . | . | TRBV5-1 | CASSLVELADNEQFF | TGCGCCAGCAGCTTGGTGGAACTAGCAGACAATGAGCAGTTCTTC
TRBJ1-4 | . | . | TRBV5-1 | CASSLDTGGEKLFF | TGCGCCAGCAGCCTGGACACTGGGGGTGAAAAACTGTTTTTT
TRBJ1-5 | . | . | TRBV27 | CASSFGGQPQHF | TGTGCCAGCAGTTTCGGGGGGCAGCCCCAGCATTTT
TRBJ1-2 | once | . | TRBV7-3 | CASSPDGGVSYGYTF | TGTGCCAGCAGCCCGGACGGGGGGGTATCGTATGGCTACACCTTC
TRBJ1-4 | . | TRBD1 | TRBV6-5 | CASSSRPGQGIEKLFF | TGTGCCAGCAGTTCCAGGCCGGGACAGGGTATTGAAAAACTGTTTTTT
TRBJ1-1 | . | . | TRBV6-5 | CASRQRGAWTEAFF | TGTGCCAGCAGACAAAGAGGGGCGTGGACTGAAGCTTTCTTT
TRBJ1-1 | . | . | TRBV6-5 | CASSYSNTANTEAFF | TGTGCCAGCAGTTACTCGAATACGGCAAACACTGAAGCTTTCTTT
TRBJ1-5 | . | . | TRBV19 | CASSIRGRRSNQPQHF | TGTGCCAGTAGTATTAGGGGGAGACGGAGCAATCAGCCCCAGCATTTT
TRBJ1-1 | . | . | TRBV6-5 | CAFARRMNTEAFF | TGTGCCTTCGCCAGGAGGATGAACACTGAAGCTTTCTTT
TRBJ1-3 | . | . | TRBV29-1 | CSVELGSGNTIYF | TGCAGCGTTGAACTGGGATCTGGAAACACCATATATTTT
TRBJ1-2 | . | . | TRBV20-1 | CSGAKNYGYTF | TGCAGTGGCGCCAAGAACTATGGCTACACCTTC
TRBJ2-3 | . | TRBD2 | TRBV11-3 | CASSLDERGGGTDTQYF | TGTGCCAGCAGCCTAGATGAGCGGGGAGGTGGCACAGATACGCAGTATTTT
TRBJ2-6 | . | . | TRBV13 | CASSFEGTGANVLTF | TGTGCCAGCAGCTTCGAGGGTACTGGGGCCAACGTCCTGACTTTC
TRBJ1-3 | . | . | TRBV2 | CASSVGGAASGNTIYF | TGTGCCAGCAGTGTGGGGGGTGCCGCTTCTGGAAACACCATATATTTT
TRBJ2-7 | . | . | TRBV4-1 | CASTRLAYEQYF | TGCGCCAGCACTAGACTGGCCTACGAGCAGTACTTC
TRBJ2-6 | . | . | TRBV25-1 | CASSDQGTSGANVLTF | TGTGCCAGCAGTGATCAAGGCACTTCTGGGGCCAACGTCCTGACTTTC
TRBJ1-2 | . | . | TRBV7-3 | CASSLKAGLAYGYTF | TGTGCCAGCAGCTTAAAGGCAGGACTCGCCTATGGCTACACCTTC
TRBJ2-4 | . | . | TRBV24-1 | CATSDTGTRSGIQYF | TGTGCCACCAGTGATACAGGGACGAGATCGGGCATTCAGTACTTC
TRBJ1-4 | once | . | TRBV6-5 | CASSYGPTNEKLFF | TGTGCCAGCAGTTACGGACCAACTAATGAAAAACTGTTTTTT
TRBJ1-2 | . | . | TRBV5-1 | CASSLDTGSYTF | TGCGCCAGCAGCTTGGATACGGGAAGCTACACCTTC
TRBJ2-6 | many | TRBD2 | TRBV6-4 | CASARGSGGSGANVLTF | TGTGCCAGCGCGAGGGGTAGCGGGGGCTCTGGGGCCAACGTCCTGACTTTC
TRBJ2-4 | . | . | TRBV10-2 | CASSDWTDLAKNIQYF | TGCGCCAGCAGTGATTGGACGGATTTAGCCAAAAACATTCAGTACTTC
TRBJ2-5 | . | TRBD1 | TRBV7-9 | CASSFLTGQGRQETQYF | TGTGCCAGCAGCTTCTTGACAGGGCAAGGGCGACAAGAGACCCAGTACTTC
TRBJ1-2 | . | . | TRBV28 | CASRRIGGSYGYTF | TGTGCCAGCAGGCGAATCGGGGGGAGCTATGGCTACACCTTC
TRBJ1-4 | . | . | TRBV11-2 | CASSSDSRGEKLFF | TGTGCCAGCAGCTCCGACAGTAGGGGTGAAAAACTGTTTTTT
TRBJ1-6 | once | . | TRBV2 | CASSLDSGYNSPLHF | TGTGCCAGCAGCTTAGACAGTGGTTATAATTCACCCCTCCACTTT